This T cell receptor beta chain was observed in a study of CD8 T cells in ankylosing spondylitis. Whole-study results and caveats: What appeared characteristic of ankylosing spondylitis blood was a TCR beta motif of fewer than ten highly homologous variants.

The sample holds a few counts of this clonotype. What it binds is unknown. This CDR3 region has 13 residues. V shed 7 bases, J shed 7 bases, and the junction held 6 bases outside the gene matches. Quantitative 5'-RACE was performed with molecular barcodes, and it yielded the TCR beta libraries. TCRdb re-called the 5' RACE reads with MiXCR, one entry per CDR3 protein. Found here are fewer than 650,000 distinct CDR3 sequences, over 9.5% of them singletons; the top ten hold about 6.5%. The sequenced material came from blood, either unsorted or a sorted T cell fraction (not recorded which). This rearrangement joins TRBV12-3 or TRBV12-4 to TRBJ2-2, with 7 bases identical to TRBD1. The clonotype was recovered from a male donor with ankylosing spondylitis. The CDR3, as DNA: TGTGCCAGCACGGAGACAGGGTTCGGGGAGCTGTTTTTT. Encoded protein: CASTETGFGELFF.